In its sample, the clone carrying this T cell receptor (beta chain) was seen a few times. Its antigen remains unknown. The data derive from a study of naive and memory T cell subsets. Findings of the study overall: Clonotypes here are unpaired alpha or beta chain sequences. Between naive and memory subsets, TCR abundance power law exponents differed.

Cells stained for CD3, CD4, CD8, CD45RA, CD27 and viability were sorted into four CD45RA/CD27 subsets. CDR3 length equals 15 residues. V gave up 2 bases and J gave up 0 bases; unmatched junction bases: 2. Germline V gene lookup returns CDR1 LGHNA and CDR2 YSLEER. The beta constant-region primer was an equimolar mix of two oligonucleotides covering TRBC1 and TRBC2. A 12-nucleotide UMI and the SP2 primer were added to the cDNA 3' end by oligonucleotide ligation. TCRdb reprocessed the UMI-ligation and nested PCR reads via MiXCR and lists one record per CDR3 protein. Among approximately 140,000 distinct CDR3 sequences listed, more than 15% were seen once.

The clonotype was recovered from a human donor in good health. Sequenced: naive CD4+ T cells from blood. This chain connects TRBV4-3 to TRBJ1-1, with 8 bases matching TRBD1. CDR3 sequence reads: CASSQQGALNTEAFF. The CDR3, as DNA: TGCGCCAGCAGCCAACAGGGGGCTTTGAACACTGAAGCTTTCTTT.